Listed here are 18 T cell receptor beta chains from one sample, sequenced in a study of T-cell reconstitution after alpha-beta-depleted transplantation in children. This sample's TCRbeta library carried unique molecular identifier barcodes. Each CDR3 protein gets one entry after TCRdb re-called the PCR reads with MiXCR. The sample has about 120,000 distinct CDR3 sequences; under 25% are singletons. The input for sequencing was PBMCs, mostly from graft donor cells, taken 180 days after TCRalphabeta/CD19-depleted stem cell transplant. The receptor source for this set is a male patient between 2 and 15 years old who had a stem cell transplant for chronic granulomatous disease, so the T cells may come from the graft donor.

This clonotype was seen ten or more times. The chain carries TRBV12-3 or TRBV12-4 and TRBJ2-4, with TRBD1 identical over 9 bases. The CDR3 runs to 17 residues. V was clipped by 6 bases and J by 5 bases; unmatched bases: 14. This CDR3 reads CASSHPSDRGFENIQYF. Written as DNA, the CDR3 is TGTGCCAGCAGCCACCCCTCGGACAGGGGTTTTGAAAACATTCAGTACTTC.

This clonotype was seen ten or more times. The gene calls are TRBV7-2 and TRBJ2-7; 9 nucleotides agree with TRBD1. Trimming removed 4 bases from V and 5 bases from J; junction bases left unmatched: 3. There are 13 residues in the CDR3. Germline loops: CDR1 SGHTA, CDR2 FQGNSA. CDR3 region: CASSSYRGHEQYF. CDR3 nucleotides: TGTGCCAGCAGCTCCTACAGGGGGCACGAGCAGTACTTC. Full variable domain (outside the CDR3, taken from reference TRBV7-2 and TRBJ2-7): GAGVSQSPSNKVTEKGKDVELRCDPISGHTALYWYRQSLGQGLEFLIYFQGNSAPDKSGLPSDRFSAERTGGSVSTLTIQRTQQEDSAVYLCASSSYRGHEQYFGPGTRLTVT.

The CDR3, as DNA: TGTGCCTGGAGTTTAGGGTTCAACGAGCAGTACTTC. Translation gives CAWSLGFNEQYF. The genes are TRBV30 and TRBJ2-7; D is undetermined. Trimming took 2 bases from V and 5 from J, leaving 10 bases between them. Germline assignment: CDR1 GTSNPN and CDR2 SVGIG (reference sequence). This CDR3 region has 12 residues. Looking up the rest from reference TRBV30 and TRBJ2-7 gives the full variable domain: SQTIHQWPATLVQPVGSPLSLECTVEGTSNPNLYWYRQAAGRGLQLLFYSVGIGQISSEVPQNLSASRPQDRQFILSSKKLLLSDSGFYLCAWSLGFNEQYFGPGTRLTVT.

This clonotype was observed many times. The CDR3 loop reads CASSEGLAWVNEQFF. CDR3 sequence (DNA): TGTGCCAGCAGCGAGGGACTAGCGTGGGTCAATGAGCAGTTCTTC. This sequence joins TRBV9 and TRBJ2-1, with 10 bases matching TRBD2. This CDR3 spans 15 amino acids. After removal of 3 bases from V and 6 bases from J, the junction contained 6 bases not matched to a gene. Germline loops: CDR1 SGDLS, CDR2 YYNGEE. Looking up the rest from reference TRBV9 and TRBJ2-1 gives the full variable domain: DSGVTQTPKHLITATGQRVTLRCSPRSGDLSVYWYQQSLDQGLQFLIQYYNGEERAKGNILERFSAQQFPDLHSELNLSSLELGDSALYFCASSEGLAWVNEQFFGPGTRLTVL.

There are many counts of this clonotype. V gene TRBV20-1 combines with J gene TRBJ1-1; a possible D gene is TRBD1 (6 bases). V was pared by 3 bases and J by 4 bases, with 12 bases between. This CDR3 is built from 13 residues. From germline, CDR1 is DFQATT and CDR2 SNEGSKA (reference sequence). In DNA, the CDR3 is TGCAGTGCTAGGAGACCAGGGGCCACTGAAGCTTTCTTT. This codes for CSARRPGATEAFF.

This clonotype occurred once. The chain couples TRBV7-2 to TRBJ2-2; no firm D call. Trimming took 1 base from V and 4 from J, leaving 7 bases between them. This CDR3 region has 14 residues. In germline, CDR1 is SGHTA, CDR2 FQGNSA. CDR3 region: CASSLVGSTGELFF. The CDR3 coding sequence is TGTGCCAGCAGCTTAGTTGGCAGCACCGGGGAGCTGTTTTTT.

This chain uses TRBV20-1 with TRBJ2-5; D gene unclear. Looked up from germline, CDR1 is DFQATT and CDR2 is SNEGSKA (reference sequence). V lost 2 bases and J 5 bases, leaving 6 bases between the germline ends. This CDR3 is built from 11 residues. The CDR3 region has the DNA TGCAGTGCTAGACAGGTGGAGACCCAGTACTTC. It codes for CSARQVETQYF.

The rearrangement links TRBV6-5 to TRBJ2-1; no firm D call. Germline lookup yields CDR1 MNHEY and CDR2 SVGAGI. The V end was cut by 4 bases, the J end by 2 bases, with 9 bases between. CDR3 length: 14 amino acids. CDR3 coding DNA: TGTGCCAGCAGTTCTGAGGCCCCCTACAATGAGCAGTTCTTC. Protein sequence: CASSSEAPYNEQFF.

The chain recombines TRBV25-1 with TRBJ1-1, with 7 bases lining up with TRBD1. Per the germline V gene, CDR1 is MGHDK and CDR2 is SYGVNS. Losses at the gene ends were 4 bases for V and 2 bases for J; bases not matched to a gene: 7. The CDR3 consists of 15 residues. This CDR3 is CASSVSGTANTEAFF. Here the CDR3 DNA reads TGTGCCAGCAGTGTCTCCGGGACAGCAAACACTGAAGCTTTCTTT.

The chain joins TRBV5-1 to TRBJ2-5; unclear D gene. Germline-derived CDR1 and CDR2 are SGHRS and YFSETQ. The CDR3 covers 14 residues. The germline V and J ends were trimmed by 0 bases and 1 base, with 7 bases remaining between them. CDR3 amino acids: CASSLVGLQETQYF. The DNA of the CDR3 is TGCGCCAGCAGCTTGGTGGGTCTCCAAGAGACCCAGTACTTC.

This sequence joins TRBV15 and TRBJ2-3, with 10 nucleotides matching TRBD1. This CDR3 has 16 residues. CDR1 is LNHNV, CDR2 YYDKDF, per germline (reference sequence). Trimming at V came to 3 bases and at J to 5 bases, leaving 8 bases not matched to a gene. The CDR3 spells CATSSYGTGVKDTQYF. DNA for the CDR3: TGTGCCACCAGCAGTTACGGGACAGGGGTTAAAGATACGCAGTATTTT.

The chain carries TRBV6-5 and TRBJ1-5, with D uncertain. CDR1 and CDR2 from the germline V gene are MNHEY and SVGAGI. The CDR3 has 13 amino acids. V was clipped by 7 bases and J by 0 bases, with 7 bases between them. The CDR3 coding sequence is TGTGCCAGCATTAGGGATAGCAATCAGCCCCAGCATTTT. This sequence encodes CASIRDSNQPQHF.

This clonotype was picked up a small number of times. The chain has TRBV7-6 and TRBJ1-2; D unresolved. CDR3 size: 12 residues. V lost 1 base, J lost 5 bases, and 5 bases lay in between. From germline, CDR1 is SGHVS and CDR2 FNYEAQ. The CDR3 DNA sequence: TGTGCCAGCAGCTTAGTAGAATATGGCTACACCTTC. This sequence encodes CASSLVEYGYTF.

This chain joins TRBV5-1 and TRBJ1-2, with D hard to call. Trimming took off 4 bases at V and 4 bases at J, with 14 bases between the two ends. CDR1 is SGHRS and CDR2 is YFSETQ in the germline V gene. The CDR3 covers 14 residues. CDR3 residues: CASSPDGQLYGYTF. The CDR3 nucleotides are TGCGCCAGCAGCCCAGACGGTCAGCTCTATGGCTACACCTTC.

CDR3 sequence reads: CASSQVFETSYNEQFF. In nucleotides, the CDR3 is TGTGCCAGCAGCCAAGTATTTGAGACAAGCTACAATGAGCAGTTCTTC. The V gene is TRBV4-2, the J gene TRBJ2-1, with D hard to call. Per the germline V gene, CDR1 is LGHNA and CDR2 is YNFKEQ. V was cut by 1 base and J by 3 bases, with 13 bases left in between. The CDR3 spans 16 residues.

In DNA, the CDR3 is TGCGCCAGCAGCTTTTCGGCGGAAGAGACCCAGTACTTC. This translates into CASSFSAEETQYF. The J gene is TRBJ2-5, the V gene TRBV5-1; D remains ambiguous. The CDR3 length is 13 residues. Germline CDR1 SGHRS, CDR2 YFSETQ. Trimming took off 2 bases at V and 3 bases at J, with 8 bases between the two ends.

Only one count was recorded for this clonotype. The chain combines TRBV5-1 with TRBJ2-1; weak D call: TRBD1 (6 bases). The CDR3 runs to 14 residues. Germline V gene data show CDR1 as SGHRS and CDR2 as YFSETQ. V gave up 4 bases and J gave up 1 base, with 9 bases separating them. The CDR3 here is CASSRTASYNEQFF. The CDR3 DNA reads as TGCGCCAGCAGCCGGACAGCGTCCTACAATGAGCAGTTCTTC. Filled out from reference TRBV5-1 and TRBJ2-1, the complete variable domain reads KAGVTQTPRYLIKTRGQQVTLSCSPISGHRSVSWYQQTPGQGLQFLFEYFSETQRNKGNFPGRFSGRQFSNSRSEMNVSTLELGDSALYLCASSRTASYNEQFFGPGTRLTVL.

This clonotype was observed at least ten times. This chain joins TRBV29-1 and TRBJ2-1; perhaps TRBD2 as D (6 bases). V lost 2 bases and J lost 12, with 8 bases in between. The CDR3 is 10 amino acids. The germline V gene encodes CDR1 SQVTM and CDR2 ANQGSEA. The CDR3 protein is CSVENGGQFF. DNA for the CDR3: TGCAGCGTTGAAAACGGGGGGCAGTTCTTC.